This T cell receptor beta chain was sequenced for a study of cytomegalovirus exposure and HLA in healthy donors (TCRdb year 2017). Concerning the study at large: An earlier analysis of 550 to 700 of the donors reported 250 to 300 Gb of sequence data and some 120 million unique TCR beta sequences from about 179 million T cells. An early release covering more than 500 HLA-typed donors comprised 250 to 350 gigabases of sequencing data and tens of millions of unique TCR sequences. Of the 300 to 400 genotyped donors, 65% to 90% fell in the genetic ancestry cluster associated with self-reported Caucasian donors. The study was designed to test whether signatures of past pathogen exposure could be identified by cataloging public T cell receptors. The study used immunosequencing to profile the T cell repertoires of around 600 subjects and linked those repertoires to cytomegalovirus serostatus. Along with the approximately 620-subject first cohort, a separate validation cohort of over 90 different subjects was used. To predict cytomegalovirus infection status, the study combined high-throughput TCR immunosequencing, statistical association of individual TCRs with disease status, and machine learning. To study patterns of TCR occurrence, a later analysis re-analyzed previously published TCR beta repertoires from several hundred donors and added high-resolution HLA genotyping. The later analysis used no new phenotypic data to find candidate immune exposures, relying instead on TCR beta sequences and their occurrence across donors. In an earlier analysis of 587 of the donors, high-throughput TCR beta sequencing was used to judge whether each TCR beta V gene segment behaved as functional or pseudogenic. Donor age, sex, ethnicity and CMV serostatus were compiled together with the repertoire data. A later genetic analysis used genome-wide SNP genotypes for about 60% of the roughly 700 donors, treating that subset as a discovery cohort. All discovery cohort repertoires had been generated on a single sequencing platform. HLA typing covered class I and class II loci at four-digit resolution. The number of typed donors differed by locus: 629-630 for A, B, C, DRB1 and DQB1; approximately 520 for DQA1; around 580 for DPA1; and 450 to 480 for DPB1. Four or five DR-DQ haplotypes were handled as single units for association and clustering because linkage in the cohort was strong. On average, 235,054 unique TCR beta nucleotide sequences were sequenced per donor among about 400 genotyped donors of the cohort, with roughly 19% of those sequences being non-productive. Overall study outcomes, separate from this receptor: Sequencing depth was assumed to be roughly uniform across donors in the presence/absence analyses, though that assumption may not hold. An earlier analysis of around 600 of the donors showed that most TCR beta V segments appeared in productive rearrangements either about 90% or about 30% of the time, which broadly matched IMGT annotations. In the study, approximately 160 TCR beta chains were listed as associated with cytomegalovirus. V-gene and J-gene trimming of TCR beta chains was associated with a missense DCLRE1C variant in a later genetic analysis, and the association was replicated in an independent cohort. Assigning TCR associations to individual alleles was difficult when HLA alleles, especially DR and DQ, strongly co-occurred. In a later analysis, TCR association rates were found to vary across HLA loci, with the most associated TCRs seen for DRB1 alleles and the fewest for HLA-C alleles. A cluster of highly shared sequence variants was judged likely to represent a technical artifact of the sequencing pipeline. A further reported finding was that TCR beta sequences accurately predicted the HLA-A and HLA-B alleles for most subjects in the first cohort. According to a later analysis, parvovirus B19, influenza, CMV and Epstein-Barr virus appeared linked to several top co-occurrence clusters. The classifier was reported to diagnose cytomegalovirus status with high specificity and sensitivity in both the original and validation cohorts. Because HLA typing was missing for some donors at each locus, association tests included only the typed subset. CMV serostatus was the only immune exposure information available for the cohort. Compared with equally common non-associated chains, HLA-associated TCR beta chains in a later analysis were more clonally expanded and had lower generation probabilities. Most TCR sequences were seen in very few donors, while some public TCRs were found in many individuals. The earlier analysis of 450 to 700 of the donors excluded around 17 rarely observed V segments, including chromosome 9 orphons, because counts were too low. The authors suggested that the approach could potentially be generalized to other disease states and immunological phenotypes. According to a later genetic analysis, donors in an Asian-associated ancestry cluster had fewer N-insertions in productive TCRs than the approximately 710-donor mean. Correlated functional status among segregating V segments might be attributable to linkage disequilibrium, but an unknown experimental factor could not be ruled out. Because the 87-base-pair reads could not distinguish some IMGT-functional V segments, including TRBV6-2 and TRBV6-3, those segments were excluded. In this cohort, only TCR beta chains were sequenced, and detectable features were limited by the absence of alpha or paired-chain data. A later analysis associated 16,951 TCR beta sequences with specific HLA alleles at a false discovery rate of 0.05. In vitro tests confirmed that three of the cytomegalovirus-associated TCR beta chains recognize cytomegalovirus antigens. A later analysis found that most CMV-associated TCR beta chains appeared HLA-restricted, with HLA associations seemingly driven largely by CMV exposure.

Library prep was done by the immunoSEQ multiplex PCR assay. For the multiplex PCR, a mixture combining 60 forward primers for TCR Vbeta segments and 13 reverse primers for TCR Jbeta segments was used. The CDR3 region of rearranged TCR beta genes was amplified from genomic DNA by a multiplex PCR assay. On the Illumina HiSeq System, the amplified TCR beta libraries were sequenced as 87-base-pair reads. From the authors' description of their analysis: A later analysis counted some 80 million unique TCR beta chains across the 666 repertoires, and roughly 9.9 million of these chains were shared by at least two donors. To remove PCR and sequencing errors, raw reads were error-corrected and collapsed into unique sequences using a nearest-neighbor algorithm that merged closely related sequences. CDR3 sequences were aligned to IMGT reference sequences to assign V, D and J gene segments. Each retained sequence needed at least a six-nucleotide match to both a V gene segment and a J gene segment. Rearrangements were classified as productive when the CDR3 lacked stop codons and remained in frame with V and J, and all other rearrangements were classified as non-productive. Following IMGT convention, CDR3 was defined as the stretch from the second conserved V-encoded cysteine to the conserved J-encoded phenylalanine. The earlier analysis of some 600 of the donors excluded sequences that lacked an unambiguous match to a single V gene segment. An earlier analysis of over 450 of the donors classified V segments as functional when productive rearrangements were above 56.7% and as segregating when the standard deviation between donors was above 5%. A statistical classification framework was developed to diagnose cytomegalovirus status using the catalog of TCR beta chain sequences. In a later analysis, V and J genes were assigned by comparing TCR nucleotide sequences against IMGT/GENE-DB human TR gene sequences. The TCRdist pipeline was used in a later analysis to assign CDR3 sequences and most-parsimonious VDJ recombination scenarios. In a later analysis, each TCR beta chain was defined by its CDR3 amino acid sequence together with its V-gene family, and reads lacking a unique V-gene family were excluded. In a later analysis, some 600 highly shared, low-generation-probability nucleotide sequences were removed to address suspected cross-contamination and a sequencing artifact. In a later analysis, a clonal expansion index was calculated for each public chain from normalized within-repertoire ranks of inferred template counts. In a later analysis, generation probabilities were computed using a VDJ recombination model fitted to out-of-frame rearrangements, and the results were checked against IGoR. In a later analysis, hypergeometric tests were used to score TCR-TCR, TCR-HLA and TCR-CMV co-occurrence, with a repertoire-size bias correction applied to TCR pairs. To estimate false discovery rates, a later analysis permuted the HLA or CMV assignments 20 times. In a later analysis, co-occurring TCRs were grouped using DBSCAN, and TCRdist sequence similarity was added for clustering within HLA-allele-positive subsets. Repertoires with fewer than 30,000 or more than 120,000 public chains were left out of co-occurrence clustering, as were a few repertoires with anomalous nucleotide sharing. TCRdb provides this immuneACCESS table in a form limited to in-frame rearrangements. Some clones are lacking; in checked studies, under half of them reflect an unresolved V gene, and why the rest are absent is not known. The DNA was the basis for D and trimming; V, J and clone size are from that table. A total of some 250,000 clones appear in this sample, 81% of them only once. The ten largest clonotypes hold around 8% of the sample.

The cohort was made up of roughly 670 healthy bone marrow donors. All cohort members were sampled while nominally healthy, although unrecorded immune exposures were likely present. The donor tested CMV seropositive and was one of the 289 seropositive cohort members. Every donor gave a peripheral blood sample, and the peripheral blood mononuclear cells from that sample were used for TCR beta sequencing. Genomic DNA was extracted from the blood cell samples with the Qiagen DNeasy Blood Extraction Kit. Note on this clone: Its recognized antigen is unknown. No base quality values were provided; no much bigger clone lies one nucleotide off.

The trim is 3 bases for V and 5 bases for J, with a gap of 11 bases between the germline ends. The germline V gene (reference sequence) provides CDR1 MNHEY and CDR2 SMNVEV. The CDR3 runs 14 amino acids, cysteine and phenylalanine included. CDR3 DNA only is kept here, 42 bases in frame from base 1. Sequencing used PBMCs. This clonotype was obtained from a woman aged 55 to 70 in good health and CMV-seropositive. The chain employs TRBV27 and TRBJ1-5, and perhaps TRBD1 as D gene, on 5 matching bases. The DNA sequence is given as TGTGCCAGCAGTTTCGGCGGGGCCGATCAGCCCCAGCATTTT. The resulting protein is CASSFGGADQPQHF.